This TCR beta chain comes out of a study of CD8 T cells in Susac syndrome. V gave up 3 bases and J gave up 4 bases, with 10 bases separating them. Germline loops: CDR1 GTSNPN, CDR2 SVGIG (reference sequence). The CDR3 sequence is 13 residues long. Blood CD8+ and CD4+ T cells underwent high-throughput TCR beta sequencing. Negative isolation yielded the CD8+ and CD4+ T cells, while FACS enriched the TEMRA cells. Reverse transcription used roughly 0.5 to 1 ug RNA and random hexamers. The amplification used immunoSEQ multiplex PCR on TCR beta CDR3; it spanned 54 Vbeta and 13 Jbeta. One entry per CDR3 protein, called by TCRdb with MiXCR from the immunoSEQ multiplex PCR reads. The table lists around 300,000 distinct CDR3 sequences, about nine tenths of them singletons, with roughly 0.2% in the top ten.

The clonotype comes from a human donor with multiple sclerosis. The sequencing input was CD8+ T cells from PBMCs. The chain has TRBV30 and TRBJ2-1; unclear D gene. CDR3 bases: TGTGCCTGGAGCCCCAGCCTATACAATGAGCAGTTCTTC. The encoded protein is CAWSPSLYNEQFF.